This TCR beta chain emerged from a study of T cells expressing NK-cell markers. About the research overall: Sorted CD3+CD56+NKG2C+, CD3+CD56+NKG2C- and CD3+CD56-NKG2C+ T cells supplied TCR beta repertoires. General study findings and limits: Questions lingered over whether expanded NKG2C+ T cell clones were HCMV-specific. The CD3+CD56-NKG2C+ fraction was also led by these clonotypes in a handful of donors.

To note about this clonotype: What it recognizes is unknown.

No DNA is given; TCRdb re-called the 5' RACE reads and lists each CDR3 protein once. Its listing shows around 380,000 distinct CDR3 sequences. This receptor was obtained from a woman between 45 and 60 years old in good health. The specimen was blood T cells: a sorted CD56 or NKG2C T cell subset, CD4+ or CD8+ T cells, or bulk PBMC T cells (not recorded which).

The CDR3 sequence: CSASRIITDTQYF. This chain links TRBV20-1 with TRBJ2-3. The length of the CDR3 is 13 residues. Germline CDR1 DFQATT, CDR2 SNEGSKA (reference sequence).